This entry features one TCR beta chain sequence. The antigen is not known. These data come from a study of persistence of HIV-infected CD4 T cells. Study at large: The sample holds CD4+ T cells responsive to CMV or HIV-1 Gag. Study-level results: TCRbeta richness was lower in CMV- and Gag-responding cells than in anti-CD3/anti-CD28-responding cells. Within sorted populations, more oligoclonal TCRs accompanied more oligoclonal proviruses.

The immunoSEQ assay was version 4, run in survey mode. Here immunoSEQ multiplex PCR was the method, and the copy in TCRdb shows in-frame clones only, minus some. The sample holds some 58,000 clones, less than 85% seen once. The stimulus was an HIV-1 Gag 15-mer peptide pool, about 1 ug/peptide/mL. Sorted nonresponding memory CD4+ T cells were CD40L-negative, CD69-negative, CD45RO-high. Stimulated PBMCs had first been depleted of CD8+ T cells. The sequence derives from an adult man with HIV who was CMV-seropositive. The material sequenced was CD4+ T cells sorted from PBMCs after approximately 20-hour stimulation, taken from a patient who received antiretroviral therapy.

The CDR3 DNA is TGTGCCAGCAGCCCGCGACTCGATTACACCGGGGAGCTGTTTTTT. This translates into CASSPRLDYTGELFF. V usage is TRBV9 and J usage is TRBJ2-2; D gene uncertain. The germline gives CDR1 SGDLS, CDR2 YYNGEE. This CDR3 is 15 amino acids long. V gave up 4 bases and J gave up 3 bases, with 13 bases separating them.